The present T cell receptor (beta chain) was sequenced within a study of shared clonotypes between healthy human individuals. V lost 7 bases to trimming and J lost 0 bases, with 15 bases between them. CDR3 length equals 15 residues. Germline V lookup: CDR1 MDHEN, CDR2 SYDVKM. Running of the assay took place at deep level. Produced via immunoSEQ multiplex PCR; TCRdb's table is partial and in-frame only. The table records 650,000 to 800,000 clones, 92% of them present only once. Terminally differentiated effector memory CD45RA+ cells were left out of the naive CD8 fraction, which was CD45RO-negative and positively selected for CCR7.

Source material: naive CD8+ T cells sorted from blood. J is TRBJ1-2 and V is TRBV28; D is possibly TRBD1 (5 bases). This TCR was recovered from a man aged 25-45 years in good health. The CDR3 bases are TGTGCCAGCACCCTAAGGCTAGGGGCTAACTATGGCTACACCTTC. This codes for CASTLRLGANYGYTF.